A single sample gave rise to the 17 T cell receptor beta chains below, sequenced in a study of T cell repertoires in cytomegalovirus infection (dated by TCRdb to between 2019 and 2020). Data came from an Illumina HiSeq 1500. TCRdb took the public reads, trimmed them with fastp at Q25, ran MiXCR for clone calling and kept in-frame beta chains. Here each entry gathers all rows of one CDR3 protein and keeps the most common genes and DNA. Counted in this sample were about 830,000 distinct CDR3 sequences; around a third of them appeared once. The ten most abundant clones make up around 12% of the sample. Their target antigens are unknown. In the paper's terms, the treatment or condition label means: in vitro stimulation with specific CMV peptide epitopes to enrich CMV-specific T cells. This specimen consisted of cultured CD8+ T cells from PBMCs, obtained from culture after CMV antigen stimulation. The receptor set was obtained from a human donor in good health (CMV status not recorded). Some clones in this sample may be carry-over from other donors' samples.

The sample holds a few counts of this clonotype. The chain employs TRBV15 and TRBJ1-1, with D possibly TRBD1 on 6 matching bases. This CDR3 contains 14 residues. The V end lost 3 bases, the J end lost 4 bases, and 12 bases lay between the germline ends. Germline V gene sequence: CDR1 LNHNV, CDR2 YYDKDF (reference sequence). The CDR3 nucleotides read TGTGCCACCAGCAGTAGGGCGACAGGCACTGAAGCTTTCTTT. This encodes CATSSRATGTEAFF.

V usage is TRBV7-2 and J usage is TRBJ2-3; 13 bases align to TRBD2. CDR1 is SGHTA and CDR2 is FQGNSA in the germline V gene. This CDR3 has 17 residues. V lost 4 bases and J lost 6; bases outside the gene matches: 10. The CDR3 sequence is CASSSYPGTSGVDTQYF. The CDR3 coding sequence is TGTGCCAGCAGCTCTTACCCCGGGACTAGCGGGGTTGATACGCAGTATTTT.

V is TRBV4-1 and J is TRBJ2-1; weak D call: TRBD2 (6 bases). The V and J ends lost 1 base and 8 bases respectively, with 15 bases between them. The germline CDR1 and CDR2 sequences are MGHRA and YSYEKL. The CDR3 is 15 residues long. The CDR3 nucleotides read TGCGCCAGCAGCCAAGGGGGAGGACCCCTCGATGAGCAGTTCTTC. It translates to CASSQGGGPLDEQFF.

This clonotype was counted a few times. The chain carries TRBV6-2 or TRBV6-3 and TRBJ2-2, with D possibly TRBD2 on 5 matching bases. V lost 6 bases to trimming and J lost 2 bases, with 10 bases between them. Germline CDR1 MNHEY, CDR2 SVGEGT. There are 14 residues in the CDR3. The CDR3 loop is CASSRRLNTGELFF. The CDR3 DNA reads TGTGCCAGCAGCAGACGACTAAACACCGGGGAGCTGTTTTTT.

This clonotype was detected many times. The J gene is TRBJ2-1, the V gene TRBV7-6; no clear D gene. CDR1 and CDR2 (germline): SGHVS, FNYEAQ. Trimming pared 4 bases from V and 7 bases from J, leaving 29 bases between. The CDR3 is made up of 19 amino acids. The CDR3 region has the DNA TGTGCCAGCAGCTGGAACGCCGAACCCCCGGACGGGTTCGGTAATGAGCAGTTCTTC. This gives the protein CASSWNAEPPDGFGNEQFF.

The chain carries TRBV6-5 and TRBJ1-2, with D tentatively TRBD1 (5 bases). The CDR3 is made up of 12 amino acids. In germline, CDR1 is MNHEY, CDR2 SVGAGI. V dropped 7 bases and J dropped 6 bases, with 12 bases sitting between them. CDR3 sequence reads: CASTSGRDGYTF. DNA of the CDR3: TGTGCCAGCACCTCAGGGAGGGATGGCTACACCTTC.

This clonotype has ten or more counts. V usage is TRBV7-2 and J usage is TRBJ2-7, with D unresolved. Between the trimmed V and J ends, which lost 4 bases and 1 base, there was a span of 8 bases. The CDR3 totals 13 residues. Germline CDR1 and CDR2: SGHTA and FQGNSA. The CDR3 DNA sequence: TGTGCCAGCAGCTCTGGGGTTTCCTACGAGCAGTACTTC. Its translation: CASSSGVSYEQYF.

This clonotype occurred a few times. The chain uses TRBV19 and TRBJ1-1, with TRBD1 matching 10 bases. Per the germline V gene, CDR1 is LNHDA and CDR2 is SQIVND (reference sequence). The CDR3 spans 13 residues. V shed 6 bases, J shed 4 bases, and the junction held 2 bases outside the gene matches. The CDR3 protein is CASRGTGATEAFF. CDR3 DNA sequence: TGTGCCAGTAGAGGGACAGGGGCCACTGAAGCTTTCTTT.

This sequence joins TRBV7-6 and TRBJ2-3, with 11 bases aligning to TRBD2. Germline CDR1 and CDR2: SGHVS and FNYEAQ. The CDR3 is made up of 17 amino acids. The V and J ends lost 6 bases and 3 bases, in that order; junction bases with no gene match: 11. CDR3 in amino acids: CASRLILAGDETDTQYF. CDR3 coding DNA: TGTGCCAGCAGGCTGATACTAGCGGGGGACGAAACAGATACGCAGTATTTT.

This clonotype was counted at least ten times. The CDR3 region is CASSSPGLSYYGYTF. The CDR3 DNA follows: TGTGCCAGCAGTTCCCCGGGGCTTTCCTACTATGGCTACACCTTC. The chain joins TRBV28 to TRBJ1-2; possible D gene TRBD1, 5 bases. In germline, CDR1 is MDHEN, CDR2 SYDVKM. Trimming left V 4 bases short and J 3 bases short, with 15 bases between. This CDR3 is built from 15 residues.

This clonotype was counted a few times. This chain joins TRBV25-1 and TRBJ1-2; D not resolved. The CDR3 consists of 11 residues. Between the trimmed V and J ends, which lost 5 bases and 9 bases, there was a span of 10 bases. From germline, CDR1 is MGHDK and CDR2 SYGVNS. This CDR3 reads CASSSGNSYTF. CDR3 coding DNA: TGTGCCAGCAGTTCCGGGAATAGCTACACCTTC.

This clonotype was seen only a few times. CDR3 region: CASSGHRDKLNTEAFF. The CDR3 nucleotides are TGTGCCAGCAGCGGGCATAGGGATAAGCTGAACACTGAAGCTTTCTTT. V usage is TRBV2 and J usage is TRBJ1-1, with D unresolved. Germline lookup yields CDR1 SNHLY and CDR2 FYNNEI. The CDR3 spans 16 residues. The ends were cut back, 6 bases at V and 0 bases at J, with 17 bases in the middle.

The V call is TRBV20-1, the J call TRBJ2-7; D ambiguous. The CDR3 extends over 12 amino acids. Germline CDR1 reads DFQATT; CDR2 reads SNEGSKA (reference sequence). CDR3 DNA: TGCAGTGCTAGAGCTCAGTCCTACAAGCAGTACGTC. It yields the protein CSARAQSYKQYV.

The V and J genes are TRBV19 and TRBJ2-1, with D uncertain. This CDR3 is 12 amino acids long. Trimming shortened V by 5 bases and J by 9 bases, and 11 bases separated the two germline ends. Looked up from germline, CDR1 is LNHDA and CDR2 is SQIVND (reference sequence). DNA of the CDR3: TGTGCCAGTAGTTTCATCCCCAGTGAGCAGTTCTTC. It encodes CASSFIPSEQFF. Full variable domain (remainder filled in from reference TRBV19 and TRBJ2-1): DGGITQSPKYLFRKEGQNVTLSCEQNLNHDAMYWYRQDPGQGLRLIYYSQIVNDFQKGDIAEGYSVSREKKESFPLTVTSAQKNPTAFYLCASSFIPSEQFFGPGTRLTVL.

This clonotype was observed a handful of times. V is TRBV4-1 and J is TRBJ1-1, with no clear D. The V gene's germline CDR1 is MGHRA and CDR2 YSYEKL. Trimming took off 0 bases at V and 5 bases at J, with 16 bases between the two ends. CDR3 size: 16 residues. This CDR3 is CASSQDEMGSLTEAFF. The CDR3 coding sequence is TGCGCCAGCAGCCAAGACGAAATGGGTTCTCTTACTGAAGCTTTCTTT.

This clonotype was seen many times. The chain uses TRBV7-6 and TRBJ2-7; the D is unclear. V was shortened by 1 base and J by 3 bases, with 7 bases between the two germline ends. CDR3 length equals 13 residues. Germline-derived CDR1 and CDR2 are SGHVS and FNYEAQ. The CDR3: CASSLGELYEQYF. CDR3 sequence (DNA): TGTGCCAGCAGCTTAGGGGAACTCTACGAGCAGTACTTC.

With regard to this clonotype: This clone may be a read error of a much larger clone one base away. This CDR3 fails to terminate in the conserved phenylalanine or tryptophan, so it likely reflects a read error. The gene calls are TRBV7-9 and TRBJ2-1, with a weak D call TRBD2 (6 bases). Trimming took off 5 bases at V and 6 bases at J, with 14 bases between the two ends. CDR1 is SEHNR and CDR2 is FQNEAQ in the germline V gene (reference sequence). CDR3 length equals 14 residues. In DNA, the CDR3 is TGTGCCAGCAGCGGTTACGCGGGGCCCAATGAGCAGTTCTCC. Its translation: CASSGYAGPNEQFS.